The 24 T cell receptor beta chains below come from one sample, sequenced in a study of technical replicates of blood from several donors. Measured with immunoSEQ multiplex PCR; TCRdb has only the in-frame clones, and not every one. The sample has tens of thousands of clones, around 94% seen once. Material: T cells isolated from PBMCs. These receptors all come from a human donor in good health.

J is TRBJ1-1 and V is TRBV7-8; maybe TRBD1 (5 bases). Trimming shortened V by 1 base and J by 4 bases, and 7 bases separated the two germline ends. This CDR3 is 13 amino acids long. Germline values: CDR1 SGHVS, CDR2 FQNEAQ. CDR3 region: CASSLGGVTEAFF. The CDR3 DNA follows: TGTGCCAGCAGCTTAGGGGGGGTCACTGAAGCTTTCTTT.

The CDR3 sequence: CASNRPGPGVTDTQYF. The CDR3, as DNA: TGTGCCAGTAACCGACCGGGACCGGGGGTAACAGATACGCAGTATTTT. V usage is TRBV19 and J usage is TRBJ2-3, with D tentatively TRBD2 (6 bases). With 7 bases removed from V and 3 bases from J, the gap between germline ends came to 20 bases. Per germline, CDR1 LNHDA and CDR2 SQIVND (reference sequence). This CDR3 has 16 amino acids.

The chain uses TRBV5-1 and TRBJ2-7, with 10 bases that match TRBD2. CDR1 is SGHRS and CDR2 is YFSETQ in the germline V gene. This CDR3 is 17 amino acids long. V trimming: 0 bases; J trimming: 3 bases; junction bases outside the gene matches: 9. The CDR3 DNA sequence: TGCGCCAGCAGCTTGGTTGCTAGCGGGAGTACAGACTACGAGCAGTACTTC. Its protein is CASSLVASGSTDYEQYF.

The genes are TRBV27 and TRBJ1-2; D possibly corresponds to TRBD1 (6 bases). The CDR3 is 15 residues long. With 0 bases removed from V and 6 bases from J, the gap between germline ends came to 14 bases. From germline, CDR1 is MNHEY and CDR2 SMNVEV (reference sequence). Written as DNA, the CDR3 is TGTGCCAGCAGTTTATCGAGGGGGGGGGCTGATGGCTACACCTTC. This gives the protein CASSLSRGGADGYTF.

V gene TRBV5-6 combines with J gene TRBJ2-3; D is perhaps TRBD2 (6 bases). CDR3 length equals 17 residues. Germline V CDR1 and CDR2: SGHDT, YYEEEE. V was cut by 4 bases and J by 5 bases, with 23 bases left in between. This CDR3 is CASSPQLGTPSGDTQYF. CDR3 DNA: TGTGCCAGCAGCCCCCAGCTCGGGACTCCCTCCGGAGATACGCAGTATTTT.

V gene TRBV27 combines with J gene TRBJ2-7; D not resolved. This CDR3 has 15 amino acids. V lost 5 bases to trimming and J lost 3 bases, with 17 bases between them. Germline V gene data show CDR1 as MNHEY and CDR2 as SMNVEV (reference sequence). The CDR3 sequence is CASSTNLRRSYEQYF. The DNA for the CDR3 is TGTGCCAGCAGTACTAATCTACGACGGAGCTACGAGCAGTACTTC.

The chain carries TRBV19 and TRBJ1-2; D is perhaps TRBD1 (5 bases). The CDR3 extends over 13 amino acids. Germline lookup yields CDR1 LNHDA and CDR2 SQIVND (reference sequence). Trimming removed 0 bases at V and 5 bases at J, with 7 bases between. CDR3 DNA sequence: TGTGCCAGTAGTATAGACGGGACTTATGGCTACACCTTC. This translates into CASSIDGTYGYTF.

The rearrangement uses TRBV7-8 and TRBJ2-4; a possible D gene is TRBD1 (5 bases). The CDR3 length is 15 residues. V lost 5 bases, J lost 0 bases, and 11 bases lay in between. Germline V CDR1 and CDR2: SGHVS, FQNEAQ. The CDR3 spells CASSPQAPAKNIQYF. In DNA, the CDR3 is TGTGCCAGCAGCCCACAGGCACCAGCCAAAAACATTCAGTACTTC.

The CDR3 nucleotides are TGTGCCAGCAGCCAAGGTTGGGACAGGGCTAGCACAGATACGCAGTATTTT. This encodes CASSQGWDRASTDTQYF. The genes are TRBV4-2 and TRBJ2-3; the match to TRBD1 covers 9 bases. The V and J ends lost 1 base and 0 bases, in that order; junction bases with no gene match: 5. This CDR3 has 17 residues. CDR1 is LGHNA and CDR2 is YNFKEQ in the germline V gene.

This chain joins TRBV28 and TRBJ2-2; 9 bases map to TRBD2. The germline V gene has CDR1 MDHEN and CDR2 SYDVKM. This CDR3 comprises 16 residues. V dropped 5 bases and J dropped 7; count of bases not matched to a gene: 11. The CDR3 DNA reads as TGTGCCAGCAGTCCCCAACAGCGGGAGGTGGGCGGGGAGCTGTTTTTT. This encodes CASSPQQREVGGELFF.

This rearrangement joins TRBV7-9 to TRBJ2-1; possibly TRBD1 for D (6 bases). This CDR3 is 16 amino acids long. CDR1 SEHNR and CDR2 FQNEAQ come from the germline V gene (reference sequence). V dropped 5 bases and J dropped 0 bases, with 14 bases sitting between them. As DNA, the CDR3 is TGTGCCAGCAGCCCCAGGGGTTCGAGCTCCTACAATGAGCAGTTCTTC. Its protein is CASSPRGSSSYNEQFF.

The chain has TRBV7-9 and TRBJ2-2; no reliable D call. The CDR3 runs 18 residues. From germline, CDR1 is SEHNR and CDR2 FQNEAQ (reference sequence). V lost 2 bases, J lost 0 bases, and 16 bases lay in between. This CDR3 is CASSLLGLPTANTGELFF. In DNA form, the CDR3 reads TGTGCCAGCAGCTTATTGGGCCTACCCACGGCGAACACCGGGGAGCTGTTTTTT.

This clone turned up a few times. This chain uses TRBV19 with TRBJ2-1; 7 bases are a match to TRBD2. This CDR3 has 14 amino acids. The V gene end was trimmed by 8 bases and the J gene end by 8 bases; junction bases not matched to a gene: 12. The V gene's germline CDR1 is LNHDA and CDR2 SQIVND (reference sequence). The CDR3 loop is CASASRGSGDEQFF. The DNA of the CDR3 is TGTGCCAGTGCTAGCCGCGGGAGTGGCGATGAGCAGTTCTTC.

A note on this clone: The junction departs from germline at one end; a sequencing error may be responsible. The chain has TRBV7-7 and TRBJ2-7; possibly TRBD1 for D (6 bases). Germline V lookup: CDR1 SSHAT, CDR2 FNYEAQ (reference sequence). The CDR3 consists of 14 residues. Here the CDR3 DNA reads TGTGCTAGCAGCTCGACAGGCCAGTTCTACGAGCAGTACTTC. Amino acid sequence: CASSSTGQFYEQYF.

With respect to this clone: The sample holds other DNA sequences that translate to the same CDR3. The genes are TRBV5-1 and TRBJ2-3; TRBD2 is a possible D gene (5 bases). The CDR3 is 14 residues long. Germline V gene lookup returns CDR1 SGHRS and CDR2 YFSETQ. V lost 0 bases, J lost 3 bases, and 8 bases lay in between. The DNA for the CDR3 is TGCGCCAGCAGCTTGGGGCCGGGGACAGATACGCAGTATTTT. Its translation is CASSLGPGTDTQYF. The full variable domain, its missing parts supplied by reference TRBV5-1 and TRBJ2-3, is KAGVTQTPRYLIKTRGQQVTLSCSPISGHRSVSWYQQTPGQGLQFLFEYFSETQRNKGNFPGRFSGRQFSNSRSEMNVSTLELGDSALYLCASSLGPGTDTQYFGPGTRLTVL.

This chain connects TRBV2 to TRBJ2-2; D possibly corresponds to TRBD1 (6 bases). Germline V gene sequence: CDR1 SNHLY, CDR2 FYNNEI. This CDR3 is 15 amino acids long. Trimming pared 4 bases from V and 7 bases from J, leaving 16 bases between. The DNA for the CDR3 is TGTGCCAGCAGTGCGACAGGTTTAAGTAGCGGGGAGCTGTTTTTT. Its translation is CASSATGLSSGELFF.

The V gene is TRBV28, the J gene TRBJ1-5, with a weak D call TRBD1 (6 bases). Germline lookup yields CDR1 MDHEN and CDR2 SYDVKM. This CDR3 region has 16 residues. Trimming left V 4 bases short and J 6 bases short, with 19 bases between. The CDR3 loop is CASSYPGRGWGQPQHF. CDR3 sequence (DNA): TGTGCCAGCAGTTACCCCGGTAGGGGGTGGGGTCAGCCCCAGCATTTT.

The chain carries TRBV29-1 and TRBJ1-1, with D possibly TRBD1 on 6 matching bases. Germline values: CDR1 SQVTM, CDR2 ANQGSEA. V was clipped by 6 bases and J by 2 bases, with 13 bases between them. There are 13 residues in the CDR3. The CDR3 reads CSVHRDGNTEAFF. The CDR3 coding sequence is TGCAGCGTCCACAGGGATGGAAACACTGAAGCTTTCTTT.

CDR3 sequence reads: CASSVGFKAGLYNEQFF. Written as DNA, the CDR3 is TGTGCCAGCAGCGTCGGATTTAAAGCGGGACTTTACAATGAGCAGTTCTTC. The chain carries TRBV9 and TRBJ2-1, with TRBD2 identical over 7 bases. Germline V lookup: CDR1 SGDLS, CDR2 YYNGEE. The CDR3 runs 17 residues. Losses at the gene ends were 2 bases for V and 4 bases for J; bases not matched to a gene: 12.

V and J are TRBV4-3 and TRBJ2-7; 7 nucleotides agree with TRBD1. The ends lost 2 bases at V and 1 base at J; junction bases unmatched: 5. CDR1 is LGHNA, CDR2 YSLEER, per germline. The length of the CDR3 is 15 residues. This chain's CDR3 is CASSQFKGASYEQYF. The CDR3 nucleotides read TGCGCCAGCAGCCAATTCAAGGGGGCGTCCTACGAGCAGTACTTC.

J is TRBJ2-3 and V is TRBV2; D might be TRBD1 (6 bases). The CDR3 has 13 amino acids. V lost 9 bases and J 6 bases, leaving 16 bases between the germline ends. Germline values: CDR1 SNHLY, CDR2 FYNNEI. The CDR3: CARTTGFIDTQYF. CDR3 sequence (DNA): TGTGCCAGAACCACAGGGTTTATTGATACGCAGTATTTT.

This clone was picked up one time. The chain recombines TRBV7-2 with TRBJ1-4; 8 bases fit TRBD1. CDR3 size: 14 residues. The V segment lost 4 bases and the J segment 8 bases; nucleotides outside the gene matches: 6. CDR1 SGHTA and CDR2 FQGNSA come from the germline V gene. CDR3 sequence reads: CASSSGQGREKLFF. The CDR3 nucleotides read TGTGCCAGCAGCTCCGGACAGGGCCGGGAAAAACTGTTTTTT.

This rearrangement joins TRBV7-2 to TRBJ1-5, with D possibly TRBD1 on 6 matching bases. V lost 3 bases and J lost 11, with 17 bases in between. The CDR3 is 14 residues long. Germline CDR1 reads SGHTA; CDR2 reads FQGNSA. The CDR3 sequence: CASSFSGAGGAQHF. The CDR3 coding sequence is TGTGCCAGCAGCTTTTCAGGGGCTGGGGGAGCCCAGCATTTT.

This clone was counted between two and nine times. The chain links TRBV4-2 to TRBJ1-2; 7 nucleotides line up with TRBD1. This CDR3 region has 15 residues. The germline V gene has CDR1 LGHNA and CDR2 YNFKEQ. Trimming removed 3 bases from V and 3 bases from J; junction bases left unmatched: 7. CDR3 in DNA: TGTGCCAGCAGCCAGAGACAGGGTACACACTATGGCTACACCTTC. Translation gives CASSQRQGTHYGYTF.